This entry concerns a single TCR beta chain. The antigen is unknown. Profiled with immunoSEQ multiplex PCR; TCRdb holds only in-frame clones, not every one. The sample has some 54,000 clones, under 85% seen once. This entry comes from a study of OX40 agonist ivuxolimab in advanced cancers. Study-level background: Antecedent anti-PD-1, anti-PD-L1 or anti-CTLA-4 therapy was permissible, with 35% to 40% having received some. The study reported partial responses in three patients: one hepatocellular carcinoma, two cutaneous melanoma. Study outcomes and limitations: Partial responders treated at 0.1-3.0 mg/kg exhibited clonal expansion among the lowest measured.

This CDR3 region has 16 residues. Germline V CDR1 and CDR2: LNHDA, SQIVND (reference sequence). V was clipped by 3 bases and J by 3 bases; unmatched bases: 6. This specimen was CD4+ or CD8+ T cells sorted from blood, taken in a trial of the OX40 agonist ivuxolimab. V gene TRBV19 combines with J gene TRBJ2-5, with 11 bases identical to TRBD2. The source is an adult with an advanced solid tumor such as melanoma, head and neck, liver or kidney cancer. This chain's CDR3 is CASSIRGTSGKETQYF. The CDR3 DNA sequence: TGTGCCAGTAGTATTCGTGGGACTAGCGGTAAAGAGACCCAGTACTTC.